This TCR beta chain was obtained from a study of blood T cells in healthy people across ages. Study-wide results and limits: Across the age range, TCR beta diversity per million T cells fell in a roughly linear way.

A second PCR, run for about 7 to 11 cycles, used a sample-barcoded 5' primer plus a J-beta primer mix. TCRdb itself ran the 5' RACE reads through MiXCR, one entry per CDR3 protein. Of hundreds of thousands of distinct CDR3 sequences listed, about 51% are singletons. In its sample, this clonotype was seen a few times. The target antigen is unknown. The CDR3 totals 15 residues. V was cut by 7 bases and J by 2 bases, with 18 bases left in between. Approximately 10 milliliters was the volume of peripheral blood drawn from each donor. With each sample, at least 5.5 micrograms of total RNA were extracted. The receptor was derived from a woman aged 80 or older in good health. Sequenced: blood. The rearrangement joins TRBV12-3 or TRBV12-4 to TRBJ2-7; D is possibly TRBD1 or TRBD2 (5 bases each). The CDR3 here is CASMGTGIRAYEQYF. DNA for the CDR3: TGTGCCAGCATGGGGACCGGGATTCGGGCCTACGAGCAGTACTTC.